This T cell receptor beta chain was documented in a study of cytomegalovirus exposure and HLA in healthy donors. Findings of the study overall: Published work reported that the classifier diagnosed cytomegalovirus status with high specificity and sensitivity. Most of the TCR beta V segments (in an earlier analysis) were productive either about 87% or about 30% of the time. Most subjects' HLA-A and HLA-B alleles were reportedly predicted from TCR beta sequences. Immune exposure information available was restricted to CMV serostatus.

As concerns this clone: Its specificity is not known.

60 Vbeta and 13 Jbeta primers were used in PCR. Assay used: immunoSEQ multiplex PCR; TCRdb lists only in-frame clones, some missing. There are 140,000 or so clones in the sample; around three fifths occur only once, and about 1.8% lies in the top ten. This clonotype was obtained from a male donor in good health and CMV-seronegative. Sample: PBMCs.

The CDR3 is CASSRGPGWYYEQYF. CDR3 bases: TGTGCCAGCAGCAGAGGCCCCGGGTGGTACTACGAGCAGTACTTC. The chain combines TRBV21-1 with TRBJ2-7; TRBD2 was called by the table and not checked on the DNA. TRBV21-1 represents a pseudogene. This CDR3 region has 15 residues.